This passage covers 8 T cell receptor beta chains from one sample sequenced in a study of Ad26.COV2.S vaccination and SARS-CoV-2 variants. Repertoires were generated with immunoSEQ multiplex PCR, while TCRdb's copy carries only in-frame clones and drops some. The sample records approximately 480,000 clones, roughly 89% being singletons. Treatment of the sample: around 19 received Ad26.COV2.S at low or high dose, single or two shots; about 5 received placebo; per-sample allocation not given. Day 63 after the first injection of vaccine or placebo was the sampling time. The starting material was peripheral blood, obtained in a trial of Ad26.COV2.S vaccine versus placebo. These receptors came from a person between 18 and 65 years old who received the Ad26.COV2.S COVID-19 vaccine or a placebo.

The chain uses TRBV16 and TRBJ1-5; D may be TRBD1 (5 bases). Looked up from germline, CDR1 is KGHSY and CDR2 is FQNENV. V shed 1 base and J shed 3 bases, with 10 bases lying between them. The CDR3 loop spans 15 amino acids. CDR3 DNA sequence: TGTGCCAGCAGCCAATTTGCGGGGCCCAATCAGCCCCAGCATTTT. Translated, it gives CASSQFAGPNQPQHF. The full variable domain, completed using reference TRBV16 and TRBJ1-5, is GEEVAQTPKHLVRGEGQKAKLYCAPIKGHSYVFWYQQVLKNEFKFLISFQNENVFDETGMPKERFSAKCLPNSPCSLEIQATKLEDSAVYFCASSQFAGPNQPQHFGDGTRLSIL.

The chain joins TRBV5-1 to TRBJ2-5; D is unresolved. The CDR3 runs to 13 residues. V dropped 0 bases and J dropped 9 bases, with 12 bases sitting between them. The V gene's germline CDR1 is SGHRS and CDR2 YFSETQ. CDR3 nucleotide sequence: TGCGCCAGCAGCTTGGCTGGTTCTAGGGCCCAGTACTTC. Translating it yields CASSLAGSRAQYF.

The chain recombines TRBV19 with TRBJ2-1; 7 bases agree with TRBD2. J lost 5 bases, V lost 1 base, and 14 bases had no gene match. The germline V gene encodes CDR1 LNHDA and CDR2 SQIVND (reference sequence). The CDR3 runs 18 residues. DNA for the CDR3: TGTGCCAGTAGTATAGTTCGAACGGGCGGGAGCCTAAACAATGAGCAGTTCTTC. This sequence encodes CASSIVRTGGSLNNEQFF.

This chain uses TRBV7-3 with TRBJ2-1; 8 bases are shared with TRBD2. Per germline, CDR1 SGHTA and CDR2 FQGTGA. The J segment lost 10 bases and the V segment lost 5 bases, leaving 16 bases of the junction unmatched. There are 16 residues in the CDR3. The CDR3 loop is CASSPRGAGAVEEQFF. CDR3 nucleotide sequence: TGTGCCAGCAGCCCCCGTGGAGCGGGAGCGGTAGAGGAGCAGTTCTTC.

The chain recombines TRBV4-2 with TRBJ2-4, with D perhaps assigned TRBD1 or TRBD2 (5 bases each). The ends were cut back, 0 bases at V and 10 bases at J, with 16 bases in the middle. CDR1 and CDR2 from the germline V gene are LGHNA and YNFKEQ. The CDR3 spans 15 residues. The chain's CDR3 is CASSQERQGERIQYF. The CDR3 DNA reads TGTGCCAGCAGCCAAGAGAGGCAAGGGGAGAGGATTCAGTACTTC.

This clone was observed a few times. The J gene is TRBJ2-5, the V gene TRBV19; TRBD2 matches 9 bases. Germline CDR1 is LNHDA and CDR2 is SQIVND (reference sequence). The CDR3 is 17 residues long. J was trimmed by 2 bases and V by 3 bases; bases with no gene match: 10. The CDR3 here is CASSIGKGLAAQETQYF. The DNA of the CDR3 is TGTGCCAGTAGTATCGGTAAGGGACTAGCTGCTCAAGAGACCCAGTACTTC.

The J gene is TRBJ2-1, the V gene TRBV29-1; 9 bases are a match to TRBD2. This CDR3 is 18 amino acids long. Per germline, CDR1 SQVTM and CDR2 ANQGSEA. Unmatched junction bases numbered 18, after V lost 6 bases and J lost 3 bases. The DNA of the CDR3 is TGCAGCGTACTTTGGACAGTGCAGACTAGCGGAGACTACAATGAGCAGTTCTTC. Translating it yields CSVLWTVQTSGDYNEQFF.

The chain joins TRBV19 to TRBJ1-5; D is ambiguous. Trimming removed 2 bases from V and 5 bases from J, with 10 bases in between. This CDR3 spans 14 amino acids. The germline CDR1 and CDR2 sequences are LNHDA and SQIVND (reference sequence). The CDR3 protein is CASSISEGDQPQHF. DNA of the CDR3: TGTGCCAGTAGTATATCCGAAGGTGATCAGCCCCAGCATTTT. Complete variable domain (other parts from reference TRBV19 and TRBJ1-5): DGGITQSPKYLFRKEGQNVTLSCEQNLNHDAMYWYRQDPGQGLRLIYYSQIVNDFQKGDIAEGYSVSREKKESFPLTVTSAQKNPTAFYLCASSISEGDQPQHFGDGTRLSIL.